The rows below give T cell receptor beta chains drawn from one sample of a study of coeliac disease. Profiled with immunoSEQ multiplex PCR; TCRdb holds only in-frame clones, not every one. The repertoire has around 3,000 clones, about 47% of them found once; the top ten carry 8.5% to 14%. Sample: intraepithelial lymphocytes from the gut. These receptors all stem from a woman in her seventies with celiac disease. CDR3s include the opening cysteine and the closing phenylalanine or tryptophan. D genes are given only for firm matches. The size field is filled for only some rows; it gives once, few, many or a size class.

v_gene	abundance	j_gene	d_gene	CDR3nt	CDR3aa
TRBV29-1	few	TRBJ1-2	.	TGCAGCGTAAGCCGGGACAACAGCTATGGCTACACCTTC	CSVSRDNSYGYTF
TRBV5-8	.	TRBJ2-3	TRBD2	TGTGCCAGCAGCTTGGCCGGGGGGACCACAGATACGCAGTATTTT	CASSLAGGTTDTQYF
TRBV19	.	TRBJ2-7	.	TGTGCCAGTAGTATAGTAGGCCAGGGGAACGAGCAGTACTTC	CASSIVGQGNEQYF
TRBV10-3	few	TRBJ2-7	.	TGTGCCACCACCCGGCGGGATGAGGGCGAGCAGTACTTC	CATTRRDEGEQYF
TRBV4-2	.	TRBJ2-2	.	TGTGCCAGCAGCCAGACGGGGCAGGGGTCCTTCACCGGGGAGCTGTTTTTT	CASSQTGQGSFTGELFF
TRBV7-6	few	TRBJ2-2	TRBD1	TGTGCCAGCAGCTTTTTGGGACAGGGGTCCCCCGGGGAGCTGTTTTTT	CASSFLGQGSPGELFF
TRBV15	.	TRBJ2-7	.	TGTGCCACCAGGGAGGAGGATGGACTCAACTACGAGCAGTACTTC	CATREEDGLNYEQYF
TRBV6-6	.	TRBJ1-3	.	TGTGCCAGCAGCCCGGACGACAGGTCCGGAAACACCATATATTTT	CASSPDDRSGNTIYF
TRBV6-5	few	TRBJ2-4	TRBD2	TGTGCCAGCAGTCCCGGGGAGGACAGCGGGGGGGACTTC	CASSPGEDSGGDF
TRBV4-3	.	TRBJ2-7	TRBD2	TGCGCCAGCAGCCAAACTAGCGGGGCGACCTACGAGCAGTACTTC	CASSQTSGATYEQYF
TRBV4-3	.	TRBJ1-1	.	TGCGCCAGCAGCCAAGATCGGAGGGGGAACACTGAAGCTTTCTTT	CASSQDRRGNTEAFF
TRBV7-2	.	TRBJ1-1	.	TGTGCCAGCAGCTTAGTGTCTCAGGCAAACACTGAAGCTTTCTTT	CASSLVSQANTEAFF
TRBV4-3	.	TRBJ2-6	.	TGCGCCAGCAGCCAAGGGGCACAGCCTGGGGCCAACGTCCTGACTTTC	CASSQGAQPGANVLTF
TRBV30	.	TRBJ1-5	TRBD1	TGTGCCTGGAGTGTAACAGGGGAACAGCCCCAGCATTTT	CAWSVTGEQPQHF
TRBV7-4	medium-sized	TRBJ1-1	TRBD1	TGTGCCAGCATTAAGGGCCCAGGGGGTACTGAAGCTTTCTTT	CASIKGPGGTEAFF
TRBV4-3	few	TRBJ1-2	.	TGCGCCAGCAGCCAAGACTCGGGACTAAACGGTGGCTATGGCTACACCTTC	CASSQDSGLNGGYGYTF
TRBV5-5	.	TRBJ1-2	.	TGTGCCAGCAGCCCGGCGGATTATGGCTACACCTTC	CASSPADYGYTF
TRBV5-4	.	TRBJ1-2	TRBD1	TGTGCCAGCAGCCTCCGGGACAGGGAGGTGCGTGGCTACACCTTC	CASSLRDREVRGYTF
TRBV29-1	large	TRBJ1-1	.	TGCAGCGTTAAACAGGGAGAATCTGAAGCTTTCTTT	CSVKQGESEAFF
TRBV6-5	.	TRBJ2-7	.	TGTGCCAGCAGTTATGGTGCTAGCACCTACGAGCAGTACTTC	CASSYGASTYEQYF
TRBV10-3	.	TRBJ1-2	.	TGTGCCATCAAAACCCAGGGAAGCGATGGCTACACCTTC	CAIKTQGSDGYTF
TRBV14	.	TRBJ2-3	TRBD1	TGTGCCAGCAGTCGACAGGGGGCGCGCACAGATACGCAGTATTTT	CASSRQGARTDTQYF
TRBV19	few	TRBJ2-7	.	TGTGCCAGTAGTATAGGTACAGTTACCTACGAGCAGTACTTC	CASSIGTVTYEQYF
TRBV7-9	few	TRBJ2-5	TRBD1	TGTGCCAGCAGCTCTTCGACAGGGGTATGGGATGAGACCCAGTACTTC	CASSSSTGVWDETQYF
TRBV5-5	large	TRBJ1-2	TRBD1	TGTGCCAGCAGCTTCTGGGACAGGGGAGATAGTGGCTACACCTTC	CASSFWDRGDSGYTF
TRBV2	.	TRBJ1-6	TRBD1	TGTGCCAGCAGACAGGGGGAAGGTTCACCCCTCCACTTT	CASRQGEGSPLHF